The TCR beta chain under discussion was sequenced for a study of CD8 T cells in Susac syndrome. Reverse transcription of about 0.5 to 1 ug RNA was carried out with random hexamers. MiXCR, applied by TCRdb to the immunoSEQ multiplex PCR reads, yields one record per CDR3 protein. This sample yields 150,000 to 200,000 distinct CDR3 sequences, of which about 95% are seen a single time; 0.093% belongs to the top ten. Germline CDR1 is DFQATT and CDR2 is SNEGSKA (reference sequence). V was pared by 4 bases and J by 5 bases, with 2 bases of the junction left unmatched. The CDR3 extends over 14 amino acids. Material for sequencing was CD4+ T cells from PBMCs. The chain joins TRBV20-1 to TRBJ2-1, with 13 bases fitting TRBD2. The source is a human donor with multiple sclerosis. The CDR3 protein is CSAIGTSGDNEQFF. Written as DNA, the CDR3 is TGCAGTGCTATCGGGACTAGCGGGGACAATGAGCAGTTCTTC.